The clone carrying this TCR beta chain turned up a few times. Its antigen is as yet unknown. The ends lost 2 bases at V and 8 bases at J; junction bases unmatched: 6. There are 14 residues in the CDR3. The germline CDR1 and CDR2 sequences are SEHNR and FQNEAQ (reference sequence). These data are taken from a study of beta chain features in type 1 diabetes. Expressed TCRB transcripts were sequenced because the entire RNA isolate underwent reverse transcription. Repertoires were generated with immunoSEQ multiplex PCR, while TCRdb's copy carries only in-frame clones and drops some. The sample holds a few hundred thousand clones, approximately 30% seen once. Study-level findings and limits: Compared with healthy donors, patients appeared to share more similar naive, central memory and regulatory TCRB repertoires.

This TCR derives from a man younger than 30 in good health. The sample consisted of naive CD4+ T cells from blood. The V and J genes are TRBV7-9 and TRBJ1-1; 9 positions agree with TRBD1. CDR3 amino acids: CASSLLGQGWEAFF. CDR3 nucleotide sequence: TGTGCCAGCAGCTTATTGGGACAGGGTTGGGAAGCTTTCTTT. The whole variable domain, remainder taken from reference TRBV7-9 and TRBJ1-1, is DTGVSQNPRHKITKRGQNVTFRCDPISEHNRLYWYRQTLGQGPEFLTYFQNEAQLEKSRLLSDRFSAERPKGSFSTLEIQRTEQGDSAMYLCASSLLGQGWEAFFGQGTRLTVV.